The rows below give T cell receptor beta chains drawn from one sample of a study of blood T cell repertoires in COVID-19. The assay was immunoSEQ multiplex PCR, and TCRdb's table has in-frame clones only and misses some. Of about 59,000 clones in the sample, roughly 85% were seen once. The sequencing sample was made of peripheral blood. These receptor sequences come from a man in his fifties or sixties with acute or convalescent COVID-19. Each CDR3 is given with its conserved first and last residue. Each record gives: J gene, D gene, clone size, V gene, CDR3 protein, CDR3 DNA. A D gene is named only where the DNA matches it firmly. Clone size is not always given. Where it is, it says once, few, many or a class for expanded clones.

TRBJ1-5 TRBD1 NA TRBV19 CASSPGGIGNQPQHF TGTGCCAGTAGTCCAGGGGGTATAGGCAATCAGCCCCAGCATTTT
TRBJ1-5 NA NA TRBV19 CASSIWGQGQPQHF TGTGCCAGTAGTATTTGGGGGCAAGGGCAGCCCCAGCATTTT
TRBJ2-2 NA NA TRBV27 CASSLRELAGELFF TGTGCCAGCAGTTTAAGGGAGTTGGCCGGGGAGCTGTTTTTT
TRBJ2-7 NA few TRBV5-1 CASSLGTGPVYEQYF TGCGCCAGCAGCTTAGGAACAGGGCCCGTCTACGAGCAGTACTTC
TRBJ2-7 TRBD1 NA TRBV19 CASSRGQGASYEQYF TGTGCCAGTAGCAGGGGACAGGGGGCTTCCTACGAGCAGTACTTC
TRBJ2-1 NA NA TRBV24-1 CATSVLASGAYEQFF TGTGCCACCAGTGTCCTAGCGTCAGGAGCATACGAGCAGTTCTTC
TRBJ2-1 TRBD2 NA TRBV5-8 CASSLGGGDNEQFF TGTGCCAGCAGCTTGGGGGGGGGAGACAATGAGCAGTTCTTC
TRBJ1-6 NA NA TRBV5-6 CASSLNRVFGTPLHF TGTGCCAGCAGCTTGAACAGGGTGTTCGGGACACCCCTCCACTTT
TRBJ1-6 TRBD1 NA TRBV5-4 CASRVGPGTGENSPLHF TGTGCCAGCCGTGTCGGCCCGGGGACAGGCGAAAATTCACCCCTCCACTTT
TRBJ1-1 TRBD1 NA TRBV30 CAWSSGTVNTEAFF TGTGCCTGGAGTTCCGGGACAGTAAACACTGAAGCTTTCTTT
TRBJ1-6 TRBD1 NA TRBV30 CAWSATGTENSPLHF TGTGCCTGGAGCGCCACCGGGACAGAAAATTCACCCCTCCACTTT
TRBJ2-5 TRBD2 NA TRBV7-2 CASFLRVAGGETQYF TGTGCCAGCTTTCTGAGGGTAGCGGGAGGAGAGACCCAGTACTTC
TRBJ2-3 TRBD1 NA TRBV28 CASRSFRGNTDTQYF TGTGCCAGCAGGTCATTCAGGGGGAACACAGATACGCAGTATTTT
TRBJ1-2 NA NA TRBV12-5 CASGLVKNDSTNYGYTF TGTGCTAGTGGTTTGGTAAAAAATGACAGCACTAACTATGGCTACACCTTC
TRBJ2-1 NA NA TRBV28 CASSLEDNEQFF TGTGCCAGCAGTTTGGAGGACAATGAGCAGTTCTTC
TRBJ2-3 TRBD1 NA TRBV28 CASRLGTGTDTQYF TGTGCCAGCAGACTCGGGACAGGTACCGATACGCAGTATTTT
TRBJ2-3 TRBD2 once TRBV4-2 CASSSDSGPDTQYF TGTGCCAGCAGCAGCGATAGCGGGCCAGATACGCAGTATTTT
TRBJ2-5 TRBD2 once TRBV24-1 CATSDPGRGEETQYF TGTGCCACCAGTGACCCCGGTCGGGGGGAAGAGACCCAGTACTTC
TRBJ1-1 NA NA TRBV11-2 CASSLDGHSEAFF TGTGCCAGCAGCTTAGATGGTCACAGTGAAGCTTTCTTT
TRBJ2-2 NA NA TRBV15 CATRYTSSTGELFF TGTGCCACCAGGTACACCTCTTCGACCGGGGAGCTGTTTTTT
TRBJ1-2 NA NA TRBV7-9 CASSPTDTNYGYTF TGTGCCAGCAGCCCCACAGATACTAACTATGGCTACACCTTC
TRBJ1-1 NA NA TRBV19 CASSRAGTENTEAFF TGTGCCAGTAGTAGGGCAGGGACTGAGAACACTGAAGCTTTCTTT
TRBJ1-5 NA NA TRBV19 CASSIPAAEKHF TGTGCCAGTAGTATCCCAGCGGCCGAAAAGCATTTT
TRBJ1-1 NA NA TRBV6-5 CASSWGLDTEAFF TGTGCCAGCAGTTGGGGGCTGGATACTGAAGCTTTCTTT
TRBJ2-7 NA NA TRBV5-6 CASSFSLAPAYEQYF TGTGCCAGCAGCTTCAGTCTAGCGCCTGCATACGAGCAGTACTTC